This TCR beta chain was profiled in a study of human T cells and chemical hapten exposure (dated by TCRdb to about 2021). Background for the entire study: For sensitization, 2% DPC in acetone was applied to a 2 cm by 2 cm area of upper inner arm skin. Throughout the study period of around 25 weeks, patients also received therapeutic DPC doses to the scalp every week. Patch testing was performed on the upper back with Finn chambers containing 0.01% DPC, and the patch tests were scored after 6 days according to International Contact Dermatitis Research Group standards. The patient cohort, mostly female, included alopecia areata with under or over 50% scalp involvement, alopecia totalis and alopecia universalis. Libraries were combined into a pool for sequencing, and differences in TCR yield between samples came mainly from small differences in library volumes within the pool. This study followed changes in the peripheral blood TCR repertoire in vivo during primary and secondary sensitization of alopecia patients to the hapten diphenylcyclopropenone (DPC). Blood samples were taken from patients before sensitization (week 0) and then at 2, 6 and about 24 weeks after DPC sensitization. About 28 alopecia patients gave blood for TCR sequencing at one to four time points (pre-sensitization, 2, 6 and 24 weeks).

V loses 3 bases of germline sequence and J loses 9 bases, and the interval between the two ends is 15 bases. The CDR3 measures 14 amino acids from cysteine to phenylalanine. The kept DNA is CDR3 alone, 42 bases in frame from the first base. CDR1 and CDR2 are read off the germline V gene as SGHTA and FQGNSA. The sample's time point label is to be understood as: patch test 1, 2 weeks after DPC sensitization. The sample's treatment or condition label, in plain terms: therapeutic diphenylcyclopropenone sensitization with weekly scalp DPC. Blood at each patch-test visit was drawn before the patch test was applied. Eligible patients were aged 18 to 70, diagnosed with alopecia, deemed suitable for DPC therapy, and excluded if pregnant. Unfractionated whole blood was collected in Tempus Blood RNA tubes, and total RNA was extracted from that blood. Many counts were recorded for this clonotype. The clone's antigen remains unknown. No clone much larger than this one lies a single base away; base qualities are absent.

The library relied on RACE. The instrument given in TCRdb is NextSeq 500. During library preparation, unique molecular identifiers were attached to individual cDNA molecules so that TCRs could be counted in a quantitative, reproducible way. From each blood RNA sample, both TCR alpha and TCR beta chains were sequenced. Processing in the source paper ran as follows. Samples had a median of roughly 99,000 TCRs, with a range from roughly 20,000 to 690,600. The Decombinator software suite was used to annotate the V, J and CDR3 of the TCR reads. Every sample was subsampled to the same number of TCRs (28,000) for the PS versus PT1 abundance plots. TCRs were defined as expanded if absent before sensitization and observed at least eight times at the 2-week time point. TCRdb cleaned the public reads at Q25 with fastp, built clones with MiXCR and kept in-frame beta chains. Rows merge per CDR3 protein into single entries with the most common DNA and genes. These V and J calls derive from TCRdb rather than the authors' analysis. The sample table lists about 49,000 distinct CDR3 sequences, about 10% of them with a count of one. The ten largest clones capture less than 5% of the sample.

General findings and caveats noted by the study authors: The number of PT1 expanded TCRs positively correlated with patch test score, significant at thresholds 8, 16 and 32 but not 4. Because every patient had alopecia, a presumed autoimmune disease, the patients' immune response might differ from that of healthy individuals. After repeated subsampling, the strength of the expansion versus patch-test correlation and the threshold at which it became significant changed. Expanded TCRs formed significantly more large CDR3 similarity clusters than pre-sensitization or healthy control sets, consistent with antigen-driven responses. DPC sensitization did not change the number of TCRs with a frequency above 1 in 1000, and there was no evidence of changes in global repertoire structure.

The source is a woman aged 50 to 60 with alopecia areata. Some clones in this sample may be carry-over from other donors' samples. The sample in question was whole blood, obtained in connection with sensitization to the hapten diphenylcyclopropenone (DPC). The V gene is TRBV7-2 and the J gene is TRBJ2-1; the best D guess is TRBD2, with 6 bases matching. The CDR3 region has the sequence CASSFDWRGGEQFF. The nucleotides read TGTGCCAGCAGCTTCGACTGGCGGGGCGGTGAGCAGTTCTTC.